A selection of T cell receptor beta chains follows, all from one sample in a study of blood T cell repertoires in COVID-19. Assay used: immunoSEQ multiplex PCR; TCRdb lists only in-frame clones, some missing. The sample records fewer than 150,000 clones, 75% to 90% being singletons. The sequencing input was peripheral blood. The source is a woman aged 70 to 79 with acute or convalescent COVID-19. Each CDR3 is given with its conserved first and last residue. Each record gives: J gene, D gene, V gene, clone size, CDR3 protein, CDR3 DNA. A D gene is named only where the DNA matches it firmly. The size field is filled for only some rows; it gives once, few, many or a size class.

>TRBJ1-6|.|TRBV21-1|.
CASNPAGAPGGLGNSPLHF
TGTGCCAGCAACCCTGCCGGCGCCCCGGGGGGCCTCGGAAATTCACCCCTCCACTTT
>TRBJ2-7|.|TRBV4-1|once
CASSREGDSSSNYEQYF
TGCGCCAGCAGCCGAGAAGGCGACAGTTCATCAAATTACGAGCAGTACTTC
>TRBJ2-1|.|TRBV18|.
CASSPSGSSYNEQFF
TGTGCCAGCTCACCGTCGGGGAGCTCCTACAATGAGCAGTTCTTC
>TRBJ1-3|.|TRBV3-1/TRBV3-2|.
CASSRPTAFSGNTIYF
TGTGCCAGCAGCCGCCCCACAGCATTCTCTGGAAACACCATATATTTT
>TRBJ1-5|TRBD1|TRBV2|once
CASTGTGGLGGNQPQHF
TGTGCCAGCACCGGGACAGGGGGTCTTGGGGGCAATCAGCCCCAGCATTTT
>TRBJ2-7|TRBD1|TRBV28|.
CASTPDPGQAQYEQYF
TGTGCCAGCACCCCAGACCCGGGACAGGCACAATACGAGCAGTACTTC
>TRBJ1-4|.|TRBV19|.
CASSPLQGLGEKLFF
TGTGCCAGTAGTCCCCTCCAGGGGTTAGGCGAAAAACTGTTTTTT
>TRBJ1-1|.|TRBV5-1|.
CASSWTANTEAFF
TGCGCCAGCAGCTGGACAGCGAACACTGAAGCTTTCTTT
>TRBJ1-2|.|TRBV7-8|few
CASSALGVNYGYTF
TGTGCCAGCAGCGCCCTCGGGGTTAACTATGGCTACACCTTC
>TRBJ1-1|TRBD1|TRBV7-9|.
CASSLDTGGWTEAFF
TGTGCCAGCAGCTTAGATACAGGGGGATGGACTGAAGCTTTCTTT
>TRBJ1-5|.|TRBV19|few
CASINRGIGQPQHF
TGTGCCAGTATCAATCGGGGAATAGGCCAGCCCCAGCATTTT
>TRBJ1-2|.|TRBV29-1|.
CSVPLTATNYGYTF
TGCAGCGTCCCTCTGACAGCAACTAACTATGGCTACACCTTC
>TRBJ1-5|.|TRBV5-6|.
CASSLAGGQPQHF
TGTGCCAGCAGCTTGGCCGGGGGTCAGCCCCAGCATTTT
>TRBJ1-5|.|TRBV7-3|.
CASSLGPDEVPQHF
TGTGCCAGCAGCTTAGGGCCCGATGAAGTGCCCCAGCATTTT
>TRBJ2-5|TRBD2|TRBV5-1|.
CASSPLAGEPQETQYF
TGCGCCAGCAGCCCCCTAGCGGGGGAGCCCCAAGAGACCCAGTACTTC
>TRBJ1-2|TRBD1|TRBV6-5|.
CASSSDRAGYTF
TGTGCCAGCAGCTCCGACAGGGCTGGCTACACCTTC
>TRBJ2-7|.|TRBV20-1|.
CSARDRVNLYF
TGCAGTGCTAGAGATCGGGTTAACCTGTACTTC
>TRBJ2-2|TRBD1|TRBV10-2|.
CASSGRTGGSRYNTGELFF
TGCGCCAGCAGTGGCAGGACAGGGGGCTCGCGGTATAACACCGGGGAGCTGTTTTTT
>TRBJ1-6|.|TRBV14|.
CASSQNNNSPLHF
TGTGCCAGCAGCCAAAACAATAATTCACCCCTCCACTTT
>TRBJ1-1|TRBD1|TRBV5-4|.
CASSSDRGPTEAFF
TGTGCCAGCAGCTCGGACAGGGGGCCCACTGAAGCTTTCTTT
>TRBJ2-3|.|TRBV7-6|.
CASRGRGGTDTQYF
TGTGCCAGCAGGGGGCGGGGAGGCACAGATACGCAGTATTTT
>TRBJ2-3|TRBD2|TRBV24-1|once
CATSANVGGGITDTQYF
TGTGCCACCAGTGCTAATGTCGGCGGGGGGATCACAGATACGCAGTATTTT
>TRBJ1-4|.|TRBV20-1|.
CSASSGVGEKLFF
TGCAGTGCTAGTAGCGGGGTTGGTGAAAAACTGTTTTTT
>TRBJ1-4|.|TRBV13|.
CASRGSSNEKLFF
TGTGCCAGCCGAGGGAGTTCTAATGAAAAACTGTTTTTT
>TRBJ2-2|TRBD1|TRBV19|.
CASRMQGDTGELFF
TGTGCCAGTAGGATGCAGGGGGACACCGGGGAGCTGTTTTTT
>TRBJ1-2|TRBD1|TRBV4-1|once
CASSQVGQGPSGYTF
TGCGCCAGCAGCCAAGTGGGACAGGGACCTAGTGGCTACACCTTC
>TRBJ2-5|TRBD1|TRBV7-3|.
CASGPGQGDDQYF
TGTGCCAGCGGTCCGGGACAGGGAGATGACCAGTACTTC
>TRBJ1-6|.|TRBV30|once
CAWNVGGNSPLHF
TGTGCCTGGAACGTCGGTGGTAATTCACCCCTCCACTTT
>TRBJ2-3|.|TRBV7-9|once
CASSLGVGTDTQYF
TGTGCCAGCAGCTTAGGTGTAGGCACAGATACGCAGTATTTT
>TRBJ1-1|TRBD1|TRBV6-1|.
CASSEPGQRQIEAFF
TGTGCCAGCAGTGAACCGGGACAGAGACAGATTGAAGCTTTCTTT
>TRBJ2-4|.|TRBV27|.
CASSFRGGLAKNIQYF
TGTGCCAGCAGTTTTCGAGGCGGATTAGCCAAAAACATTCAGTACTTC
>TRBJ2-5|.|TRBV2|.
CASSGGVGQETQYF
TGTGCCAGCAGTGGGGGAGTCGGACAAGAGACCCAGTACTTC
>TRBJ1-1|.|TRBV5-1|.
CASSESMNTEAFF
TGCGCCAGCAGCGAGAGCATGAACACTGAAGCTTTCTTT
>TRBJ1-2|.|TRBV30|.
CAWSVQVQGGGYTF
TGTGCCTGGAGTGTACAGGTGCAGGGAGGGGGCTACACCTTC
>TRBJ2-2|TRBD1|TRBV5-4|once
CASSLGDRASGELFF
TGTGCCAGCAGCTTGGGGGACAGGGCTTCCGGGGAGCTGTTTTTT
>TRBJ2-4|TRBD1|TRBV7-4|.
CASSRDRIAKNIQYF
TGTGCCAGCAGCCGGGACAGAATAGCCAAAAACATTCAGTACTTC
>TRBJ1-1|.|TRBV5-1|few
CASSFSGTPNTEAFF
TGCGCCAGCAGCTTCTCCGGGACACCCAACACTGAAGCTTTCTTT
>TRBJ1-1|.|TRBV20-1|.
CSARRSPEAFF
TGCAGTGCTAGGAGGTCTCCTGAAGCTTTCTTT
>TRBJ2-5|TRBD1|TRBV7-9|.
CASSLVTGAGETQYF
TGTGCCAGCAGCTTAGTGACAGGGGCAGGGGAGACCCAGTACTTC
>TRBJ1-3|.|TRBV19|.
CATTVGGSGNTIYF
TGTGCCACGACAGTTGGTGGCTCTGGAAACACCATATATTTT
>TRBJ1-2|.|TRBV29-1|.
CSVGQARSYTF
TGCAGCGTTGGACAGGCCCGTAGCTACACCTTC
>TRBJ2-3|.|TRBV5-1|.
CASSSPGTIFSTDTQYF
TGCGCCAGCAGCTCCCCGGGGACAATTTTCTCCACAGATACGCAGTATTTT
>TRBJ1-5|.|TRBV6-1|.
CASSDSGQGIDQPQHF
TGTGCCAGCAGTGATTCCGGGCAGGGGATTGATCAGCCCCAGCATTTT
>TRBJ1-1|TRBD1|TRBV12-3/TRBV12-4|once
CASSRTGEAFF
TGTGCCAGCAGTCGGACAGGGGAAGCTTTCTTT
>TRBJ2-1|.|TRBV5-4|.
CASSASSGRPPGEQFF
TGTGCCAGCAGCGCGTCTTCTGGGCGTCCCCCTGGGGAGCAGTTCTTC
>TRBJ1-1|TRBD1|TRBV5-1|once
CASSLPGTVRRGTEAFF
TGCGCCAGCAGCTTGCCCGGGACAGTAAGGAGGGGCACTGAAGCTTTCTTT
>TRBJ1-1|.|TRBV10-3|few
CATRGANTEAFF
TGTGCCACCAGGGGCGCGAACACTGAAGCTTTCTTT
>TRBJ1-3|.|TRBV7-5|.
CVRSYNGQGLSGSGNTIYF
TGTGTCAGAAGCTACAATGGACAGGGATTATCGGGTTCTGGAAACACCATATATTTT
>TRBJ2-3|TRBD1|TRBV9|.
CASSVMGQGDHTQYF
TGTGCCAGCAGCGTAATGGGACAGGGGGACCATACGCAGTATTTT
>TRBJ2-7|.|TRBV28|once
CASSPGTTTRGGSYEQYF
TGTGCCAGCAGTCCCGGGACAACTACTCGTGGAGGATCCTACGAGCAGTACTTC
>TRBJ1-2|.|TRBV7-3|.
CASSPGVGGPNYGYTF
TGTGCCAGCAGCCCCGGCGTGGGAGGCCCTAACTATGGCTACACCTTC
>TRBJ1-1|.|TRBV6-5|.
CASSFHRDTEAFF
TGTGCCAGCAGTTTCCATCGAGACACTGAAGCTTTCTTT
>TRBJ1-1|TRBD1|TRBV27|.
CASSIQGAAGHTEAFF
TGTGCCAGCAGTATCCAGGGGGCGGCCGGTCACACTGAAGCTTTCTTT
>TRBJ2-1|.|TRBV28|.
CASSPLGTPINNEQFF
TGTGCCAGCAGCCCCCTCGGGACTCCTATAAACAATGAGCAGTTCTTC
>TRBJ1-1|.|TRBV28|.
CASSPAGWRATEAFF
TGTGCCAGCAGCCCGGCGGGATGGAGGGCAACTGAAGCTTTCTTT